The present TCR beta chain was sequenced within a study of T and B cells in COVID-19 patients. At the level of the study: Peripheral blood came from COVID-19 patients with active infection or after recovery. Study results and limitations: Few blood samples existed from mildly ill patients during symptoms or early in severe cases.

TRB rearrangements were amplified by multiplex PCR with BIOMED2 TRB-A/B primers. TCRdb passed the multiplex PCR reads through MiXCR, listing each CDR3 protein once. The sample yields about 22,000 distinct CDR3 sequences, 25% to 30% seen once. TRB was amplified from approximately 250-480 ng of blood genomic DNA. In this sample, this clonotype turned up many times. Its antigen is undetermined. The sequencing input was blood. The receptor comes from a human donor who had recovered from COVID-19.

The CDR3 nucleotides are TGTGCCAGCAGCTTGGCATCCCCACTGACAGGGCCCATGAACACTGAAGCTTTCTTT. Residues: CASSLASPLTGPMNTEAFF. The chain carries TRBV5-5 and TRBJ1-1; TRBD1 aligns across 7 bases. V lost 0 bases to trimming and J lost 0 bases; unmatched junction nucleotides: 14. Looked up from germline, CDR1 is SGHKS and CDR2 is YYEKEE (reference sequence). The CDR3 is 19 amino acids.